These T cell receptor beta chains were read from a single sample in a study of human T cells and chemical hapten exposure. TCRdb recomputed calls from the RACE reads with MiXCR, one row per CDR3 protein. The sample has roughly 380,000 distinct CDR3 sequences, roughly 4.6% seen once. The sequencing here drew on whole blood, taken in connection with sensitization to the hapten diphenylcyclopropenone (DPC). These receptor sequences come from a woman aged 50 to 60 with alopecia areata. Some clones in this sample may be carry-over from other donors' samples. CDR3s include the opening cysteine and the closing phenylalanine or tryptophan. Each record gives: J gene, D gene, V gene, clone size, CDR3 protein, CDR3 DNA. A D gene is named only where the DNA matches it firmly. Some rows have no size entry. The others give once, few or many, or a class for an expanded clone.

J: TRBJ2-1
D: -
V: TRBV12-3/TRBV12-4
size: -
CDR3: CASSSGTSFYNEQFF
DNA: TGTGCCAGCAGCTCCGGGACTTCCTTTTACAATGAGCAGTTCTTC

J: TRBJ2-2
D: -
V: TRBV12-3/TRBV12-4
size: few
CDR3: CASSPYSGELFF
DNA: TGTGCCAGCAGTCCTTACTCCGGGGAGCTGTTTTTT

J: TRBJ2-5
D: -
V: TRBV7-7
size: many
CDR3: CASSSSLQETQYF
DNA: TGTGCCAGCAGCTCCTCCCTTCAAGAGACCCAGTACTTC

J: TRBJ2-3
D: TRBD2
V: TRBV7-2
size: many
CDR3: CASSFRAGVTDTQYF
DNA: TGTGCCAGCAGCTTTAGGGCGGGGGTCACAGATACGCAGTATTTT

J: TRBJ1-1
D: -
V: TRBV10-3
size: many
CDR3: CAIRPGANTEAFF
DNA: TGTGCCATCAGGCCGGGGGCGAACACTGAAGCTTTCTTT

J: TRBJ2-7
D: TRBD1
V: TRBV12-3/TRBV12-4
size: many
CDR3: CASSPRDRGIAEQYF
DNA: TGTGCCAGCAGTCCAAGGGACAGGGGGATAGCCGAGCAGTACTTC

J: TRBJ2-7
D: -
V: TRBV6-5
size: many
CDR3: CASSYSGDSSYEQYF
DNA: TGTGCCAGCAGTTACTCGGGAGACAGTTCCTACGAGCAGTACTTC

J: TRBJ2-3
D: -
V: TRBV9
size: many
CDR3: CASSVGLPLRDTQYF
DNA: TGTGCCAGCAGCGTGGGGCTCCCGTTAAGGGATACGCAGTATTTT

J: TRBJ2-2
D: -
V: TRBV29-1
size: many
CDR3: CSVVRQAGELFF
DNA: TGCAGCGTTGTAAGACAGGCCGGGGAGCTGTTTTTT

J: TRBJ1-4
D: TRBD1
V: TRBV6-6
size: many
CDR3: CASSYPGQGAEKLFF
DNA: TGTGCCAGCAGTTACCCTGGACAGGGGGCTGAAAAACTGTTTTTT

J: TRBJ2-7
D: -
V: TRBV20-1
size: many
CDR3: CSARERIRDEQYF
DNA: TGCAGTGCTAGGGAGAGAATTAGGGACGAGCAGTACTTC

J: TRBJ1-1
D: -
V: TRBV5-1
size: many
CDR3: CASWGGLNTEAFF
DNA: TGCGCCTCCTGGGGAGGCTTGAACACTGAAGCTTTCTTT

J: TRBJ2-7
D: -
V: TRBV10-3
size: many
CDR3: CAIMAGRQGDEQYF
DNA: TGTGCCATAATGGCGGGAAGGCAGGGTGACGAGCAGTACTTC

J: TRBJ1-5
D: -
V: TRBV24-1
size: -
CDR3: CATSAGDQPQHF
DNA: TGTGCCACCAGTGCGGGGGATCAGCCCCAGCATTTT

J: TRBJ1-1
D: -
V: TRBV12-3/TRBV12-4
size: many
CDR3: CASSLNRVRAFF
DNA: TGTGCCAGCAGTTTAAACAGGGTTAGGGCTTTCTTT

J: TRBJ2-5
D: TRBD2
V: TRBV2
size: few
CDR3: CATVGGVETQYF
DNA: TGTGCCACCGTCGGGGGGGTCGAGACCCAGTACTTC

J: TRBJ1-1
D: -
V: TRBV7-9
size: few
CDR3: CASSLTNLNTEAFF
DNA: TGTGCCAGCAGCTTAACCAATTTGAACACTGAAGCTTTCTTT

J: TRBJ2-7
D: -
V: TRBV30
size: -
CDR3: CAWALWDEQYF
DNA: TGTGCCTGGGCCCTCTGGGACGAGCAGTACTTC

J: TRBJ2-3
D: TRBD2
V: TRBV7-2
size: -
CDR3: CASSPSRLAGTDTQYF
DNA: TGTGCCAGCAGCCCTAGCCGACTAGCGGGCACAGATACGCAGTATTTT

J: TRBJ2-1
D: TRBD2
V: TRBV7-9
size: many
CDR3: CASSLGRGERSYEQFF
DNA: TGTGCCAGCAGCTTAGGTCGGGGGGAACGGAGCTATGAGCAGTTCTTC

J: TRBJ2-1
D: TRBD1
V: TRBV9
size: many
CDR3: CASSPRTGGFNEQFF
DNA: TGTGCCAGCAGCCCCCGGACAGGGGGCTTCAATGAGCAGTTCTTC

J: TRBJ1-2
D: -
V: TRBV4-2
size: many
CDR3: CASSQLGLNYGYTF
DNA: TGTGCCAGCAGCCAACTGGGACTTAACTATGGCTACACCTTC

J: TRBJ1-1
D: TRBD1
V: TRBV28
size: -
CDR3: CASTRTGLSSAFF
DNA: TGTGCCAGCACCAGGACAGGGCTTAGTTCGGCTTTCTTT

J: TRBJ2-3
D: TRBD2
V: TRBV4-3
size: many
CDR3: CASSQVAGALSTDTQYF
DNA: TGCGCCAGCAGCCAAGTTGCGGGAGCCCTTAGCACAGATACGCAGTATTTT

J: TRBJ1-5
D: TRBD1
V: TRBV12-3/TRBV12-4
size: -
CDR3: CASSPGGQGDWGQPQHF
DNA: TGTGCCAGCAGTCCCGGAGGGCAGGGGGATTGGGGTCAGCCCCAGCATTTT

J: TRBJ2-2
D: -
V: TRBV29-1
size: many
CDR3: CSVPTGKGMTGELFF
DNA: TGCAGCGTCCCTACAGGGAAGGGAATGACCGGGGAGCTGTTTTTT

J: TRBJ2-5
D: -
V: TRBV12-3/TRBV12-4
size: -
CDR3: CASGLQVETQYF
DNA: TGTGCCAGCGGGTTACAGGTTGAGACCCAGTACTTC

J: TRBJ2-2
D: -
V: TRBV29-1
size: many
CDR3: CSVESQGGVFF
DNA: TGCAGCGTTGAGTCACAGGGAGGTGTGTTTTTT

J: TRBJ1-1
D: -
V: TRBV12-3/TRBV12-4
size: many
CDR3: CASTSPGSEAFF
DNA: TGTGCCAGCACCTCCCCCGGTAGCGAAGCTTTCTTT

J: TRBJ2-2
D: TRBD2
V: TRBV6-5
size: many
CDR3: CASRVTSGNTGELFF
DNA: TGTGCCAGCAGGGTGACTAGCGGGAACACCGGGGAGCTGTTTTTT

J: TRBJ2-3
D: TRBD1
V: TRBV7-9
size: few
CDR3: CASSLGVAGTGRADTQYF
DNA: TGTGCCAGCAGCTTGGGGGTAGCCGGGACAGGGAGGGCAGATACGCAGTATTTT

J: TRBJ2-7
D: -
V: TRBV4-2
size: few
CDR3: CASSQDLTYEQYF
DNA: TGTGCCAGCAGCCAAGATCTAACCTACGAGCAGTACTTC

J: TRBJ2-7
D: -
V: TRBV20-1
size: many
CDR3: CSARPGSSYEQYF
DNA: TGCAGTGCTAGACCCGGGAGCTCCTACGAGCAGTACTTC

J: TRBJ2-6
D: -
V: TRBV11-2
size: many
CDR3: CASSPWPTDSSGANVLTF
DNA: TGTGCCAGCAGCCCATGGCCTACGGATAGCTCTGGGGCCAACGTCCTGACTTTC

J: TRBJ1-1
D: -
V: TRBV25-1
size: few
CDR3: CASSVGALEAFF
DNA: TGTGCCAGCAGTGTGGGGGCCTTAGAAGCTTTCTTT

J: TRBJ1-5
D: -
V: TRBV19
size: -
CDR3: CASSIEWKNQPQHF
DNA: TGTGCCAGTAGTATCGAGTGGAAAAATCAGCCCCAGCATTTT

J: TRBJ1-4
D: TRBD1
V: TRBV20-1
size: few
CDR3: CSAREGQGNEKLFF
DNA: TGCAGTGCTAGAGAGGGACAGGGTAATGAAAAACTGTTTTTT

J: TRBJ1-2
D: -
V: TRBV7-2
size: few
CDR3: CASRIRGPGDGYTF
DNA: TGTGCCAGCAGGATACGGGGACCGGGAGATGGCTACACCTTC

J: TRBJ1-4
D: -
V: TRBV6-5
size: few
CDR3: CASSYSGTNNEKLFF
DNA: TGTGCCAGCAGTTACTCGGGGACCAATAATGAAAAACTGTTTTTT

J: TRBJ1-2
D: -
V: TRBV29-1
size: -
CDR3: CSVDTRYGYTF
DNA: TGCAGCGTGGACACCCGCTATGGCTACACCTTC

J: TRBJ2-3
D: -
V: TRBV18
size: many
CDR3: CASSSHQPPDTQYF
DNA: TGTGCCAGCTCATCTCATCAACCTCCAGATACGCAGTATTTT

J: TRBJ1-1
D: -
V: TRBV29-1
size: many
CDR3: CSVGATAMNTEAFF
DNA: TGCAGCGTCGGGGCGACCGCTATGAACACTGAAGCTTTCTTT

J: TRBJ2-3
D: -
V: TRBV4-2
size: few
CDR3: CASRDIGGETDTQYF
DNA: TGTGCCAGCAGAGACATTGGGGGCGAGACAGATACGCAGTATTTT

J: TRBJ2-6
D: -
V: TRBV5-1
size: few
CDR3: CASSLDLGANVLTF
DNA: TGCGCCAGCAGCTTGGACCTAGGGGCCAACGTCCTGACTTTC

J: TRBJ2-7
D: -
V: TRBV29-1
size: few
CDR3: CSVDEGDYEQYF
DNA: TGCAGCGTTGATGAGGGAGACTACGAGCAGTACTTC

J: TRBJ2-2
D: -
V: TRBV7-7
size: many
CDR3: CASSPGRTVSAGELFF
DNA: TGTGCCAGCAGCCCGGGCCGGACAGTTTCAGCCGGGGAGCTGTTTTTT

J: TRBJ1-5
D: TRBD1
V: TRBV20-1
size: many
CDR3: CSARETGRRNQPQHF
DNA: TGCAGTGCTAGAGAGACAGGGCGACGAAATCAGCCCCAGCATTTT

J: TRBJ2-1
D: -
V: TRBV9
size: few
CDR3: CASSISADSSYNEQFF
DNA: TGTGCCAGCAGCATCTCGGCCGACAGCTCCTACAATGAGCAGTTCTTC

J: TRBJ2-7
D: TRBD2
V: TRBV5-5
size: many
CDR3: CASSSSGDPREQYF
DNA: TGTGCCAGCAGCTCCAGCGGGGACCCCCGGGAGCAGTACTTC

J: TRBJ2-1
D: -
V: TRBV6-1
size: few
CDR3: CASTWIGGPADYNEQFF
DNA: TGTGCCAGCACCTGGATCGGCGGCCCGGCGGACTACAATGAGCAGTTCTTC

J: TRBJ2-1
D: -
V: TRBV7-2
size: many
CDR3: CASSLAQDYNEQFF
DNA: TGTGCCAGCAGCTTAGCCCAGGACTACAATGAGCAGTTCTTC

J: TRBJ2-7
D: TRBD1
V: TRBV6-6
size: many
CDR3: CASSYTTGEQYF
DNA: TGTGCCAGCAGTTATACGACAGGGGAGCAGTACTTC

J: TRBJ2-1
D: TRBD1
V: TRBV5-6
size: many
CDR3: CASSLGTGGLEQFF
DNA: TGTGCCAGCAGCTTAGGGACAGGGGGCCTTGAGCAGTTCTTC

J: TRBJ2-7
D: -
V: TRBV7-2
size: many
CDR3: CASSLGQERGKQYF
DNA: TGTGCCAGCAGCTTAGGACAGGAGAGAGGGAAGCAGTACTTC

J: TRBJ1-1
D: TRBD1
V: TRBV6-5
size: many
CDR3: CASSLVRGRNTEAFF
DNA: TGTGCCAGCAGCCTGGTTAGGGGGCGTAACACTGAAGCTTTCTTT